A selection of T cell receptor beta chains follows, all from one sample in a study of shared clonotypes between healthy human individuals. Repertoires were generated with immunoSEQ multiplex PCR, while TCRdb's copy carries only in-frame clones and drops some. The sample carries roughly 490,000 clones, around 78% recorded once. Sequenced material: PBMCs. Source of these receptors: a woman in her thirties or forties in good health. Some clones in this sample may be carry-over from other donors' samples. Each CDR3 is given with its conserved first and last residue. Fields, in order: V gene, J gene, clone size, D gene, CDR3 protein, CDR3 DNA. A D gene is named only where the DNA matches it firmly. Clone size is not always given. Where it is, it says once, few, many or a class for expanded clones.

TRBV6-5	TRBJ1-2	NA	NA	CASRPRGGYGYTF	TGTGCCAGCAGACCCCGAGGGGGCTATGGCTACACCTTC
TRBV27	TRBJ1-1	NA	TRBD1	CASSPSRQGTEAFF	TGTGCCAGCAGTCCCTCTCGACAGGGGACTGAAGCTTTCTTT
TRBV18	TRBJ1-3	NA	NA	CASSQTGRNTIYF	TGTGCCAGCTCACAAACAGGAAGAAACACCATATATTTT
TRBV7-2	TRBJ2-5	NA	TRBD2	CASSLVVGLSSGSSQYF	TGTGCCAGCAGCTTAGTTGTCGGGTTGTCTAGCGGGAGTTCTCAGTACTTC
TRBV7-2	TRBJ2-1	NA	TRBD1	CASSLGVPGQVWNNEQFF	TGTGCCAGCAGCTTAGGAGTCCCGGGACAGGTTTGGAACAATGAGCAGTTCTTC
TRBV28	TRBJ2-7	NA	TRBD2	CASRGTSGFYEQYF	TGTGCCAGCAGAGGGACTAGCGGGTTCTACGAGCAGTACTTC
TRBV6-6	TRBJ1-2	NA	NA	CASSYDPESYGYTF	TGTGCCAGCAGTTACGATCCGGAATCCTATGGCTACACCTTC
TRBV7-8	TRBJ2-7	NA	NA	CASSLSSYEQYF	TGTGCCAGCAGCTTAAGTAGCTACGAGCAGTACTTC
TRBV20-1	TRBJ1-5	NA	NA	CSASGGQPQHF	TGCAGTGCTAGTGGGGGGCAGCCCCAGCATTTT
TRBV27	TRBJ2-1	few	TRBD1	CASTFRDRGSWFF	TGTGCCAGCACCTTCCGGGACAGGGGGAGTTGGTTCTTC
TRBV10-3	TRBJ1-1	few	NA	CAISVVDSQNTEAFF	TGTGCCATCAGTGTGGTAGACAGTCAGAACACTGAAGCTTTCTTT
TRBV4-2	TRBJ2-3	NA	TRBD1	CASSWTGQGPPGADTQYF	TGTGCCAGCAGCTGGACAGGACAGGGGCCACCAGGGGCAGATACGCAGTATTTT
TRBV5-1	TRBJ2-2	few	TRBD1	CASSLAPTGGGTGELFF	TGCGCCAGCAGCTTAGCCCCGACAGGGGGAGGGACCGGGGAGCTGTTTTTT
TRBV15	TRBJ2-2	NA	TRBD1	CATSRGDRGRTGELFF	TGTGCCACCAGCAGGGGGGACAGGGGGCGCACCGGGGAGCTGTTTTTT
TRBV30	TRBJ1-1	NA	NA	CAWSLEGGAGRGTEAFF	TGTGCCTGGAGTCTTGAGGGGGGCGCCGGGCGAGGCACTGAAGCTTTCTTT
TRBV15	TRBJ2-7	NA	NA	CATSRPRTEPYKQYF	TGTGCCACCAGCAGACCTAGAACTGAACCCTACAAGCAGTACTTC
TRBV10-3	TRBJ2-3	NA	TRBD2	CAISLGLAGGADTQYF	TGTGCCATCAGTCTGGGACTAGCGGGAGGTGCAGATACGCAGTATTTT